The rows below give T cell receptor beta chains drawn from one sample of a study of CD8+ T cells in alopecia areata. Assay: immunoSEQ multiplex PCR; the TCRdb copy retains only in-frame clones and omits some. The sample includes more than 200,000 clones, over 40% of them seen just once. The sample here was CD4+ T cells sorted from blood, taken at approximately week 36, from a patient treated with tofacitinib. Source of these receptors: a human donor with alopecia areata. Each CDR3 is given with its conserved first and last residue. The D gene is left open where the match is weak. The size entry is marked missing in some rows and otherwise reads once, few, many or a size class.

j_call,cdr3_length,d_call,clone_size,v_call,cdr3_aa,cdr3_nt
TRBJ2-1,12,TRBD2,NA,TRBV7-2,CASRAGGNEQFF,TGTGCCAGCAGGGCGGGAGGCAATGAGCAGTTCTTC
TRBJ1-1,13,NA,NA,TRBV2,CASSAQGIVQAFF,TGTGCCAGCAGTGCACAGGGTATCGTTCAAGCTTTCTTT
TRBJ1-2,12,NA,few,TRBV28,CASSLRDYGYTF,TGTGCCAGCAGTTTACGGGACTATGGCTACACCTTC
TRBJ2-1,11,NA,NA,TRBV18,CASSIEDEQFF,TGTGCCAGCTCAATAGAAGATGAGCAGTTCTTC
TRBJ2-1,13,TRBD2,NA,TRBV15,CATSRDLAGEQFF,TGTGCCACCAGCAGAGATCTAGCGGGGGAGCAGTTCTTC
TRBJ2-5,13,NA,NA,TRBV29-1,CSVEGGRGQTQHF,TGCAGCGTTGAGGGAGGGAGGGGACAGACCCAGCACTTC
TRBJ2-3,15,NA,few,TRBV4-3,CASSQDVGESDTQYF,TGCGCCAGCAGCCAGGACGTCGGGGAATCAGATACGCAGTATTTT
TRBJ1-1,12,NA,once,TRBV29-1,CSVAEVNTEAFF,TGCAGCGTTGCTGAGGTTAACACTGAAGCTTTCTTT
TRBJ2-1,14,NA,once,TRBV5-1,CASSLAQVYNEQFF,TGCGCCAGCAGCTTGGCCCAAGTATACAATGAGCAGTTCTTC
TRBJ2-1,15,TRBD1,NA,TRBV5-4,CASSGSTGAKNEQFF,TGTGCCAGCAGCGGCTCAACAGGGGCCAAGAATGAGCAGTTCTTC